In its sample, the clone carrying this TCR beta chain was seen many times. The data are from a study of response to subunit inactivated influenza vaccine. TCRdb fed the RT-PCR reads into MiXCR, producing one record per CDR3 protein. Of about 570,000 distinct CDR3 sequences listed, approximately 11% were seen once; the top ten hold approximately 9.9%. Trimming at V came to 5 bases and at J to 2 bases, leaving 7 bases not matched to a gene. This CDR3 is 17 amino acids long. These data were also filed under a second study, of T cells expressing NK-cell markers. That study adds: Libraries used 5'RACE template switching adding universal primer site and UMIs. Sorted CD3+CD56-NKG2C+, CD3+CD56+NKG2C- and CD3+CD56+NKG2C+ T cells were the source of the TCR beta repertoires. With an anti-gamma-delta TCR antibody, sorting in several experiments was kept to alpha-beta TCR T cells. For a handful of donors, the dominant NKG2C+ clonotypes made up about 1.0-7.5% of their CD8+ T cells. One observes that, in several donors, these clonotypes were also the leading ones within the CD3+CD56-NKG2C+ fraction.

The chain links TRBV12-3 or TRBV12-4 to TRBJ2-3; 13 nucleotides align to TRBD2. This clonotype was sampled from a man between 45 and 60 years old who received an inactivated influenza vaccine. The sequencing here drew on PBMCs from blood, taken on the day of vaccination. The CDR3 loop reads CASSPGLAGIYTDTQYF. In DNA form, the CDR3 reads TGTGCCAGCAGTCCGGGACTAGCGGGGATATACACAGATACGCAGTATTTT.